This passage covers 8 T cell receptor beta chains from one sample sequenced in a study of T cell responses to AZD1222 COVID-19 vaccine. Some clones are missing from TCRdb's copy, which holds only in-frame ones; the method was immunoSEQ multiplex PCR. The table lists around 100,000 clones, 90% of them singletons. The input for sequencing was peripheral blood, taken on day 0 of AZD1222 vaccination. The receptors shown here come from an adult in good health.

The V and J genes are TRBV7-2 and TRBJ2-7, with TRBD1 as a possible D gene (6 bases). The CDR3 consists of 15 residues. The V end lost 1 base, the J end lost 5 bases, and 15 bases lay between the germline ends. The germline CDR1 and CDR2 sequences are SGHTA and FQGNSA. The CDR3 sequence is CASSLGGGANHEQYF. CDR3 nucleotides: TGTGCCAGCAGCTTAGGTGGGGGCGCGAATCACGAGCAGTACTTC.

V and J are TRBV7-9 and TRBJ1-3; D gene uncertain. This CDR3 has 14 residues. Trimming removed 5 bases at V and 0 bases at J, with 8 bases between. Germline V gene lookup returns CDR1 SEHNR and CDR2 FQNEAQ (reference sequence). DNA for the CDR3: TGTGCCAGCAGCGGCGGAACCTCTGGAAACACCATATATTTT. This sequence encodes CASSGGTSGNTIYF. The complete variable domain, with remaining parts taken from reference TRBV7-9 and TRBJ1-3, reads DTGVSQNPRHKITKRGQNVTFRCDPISEHNRLYWYRQTLGQGPEFLTYFQNEAQLEKSRLLSDRFSAERPKGSFSTLEIQRTEQGDSAMYLCASSGGTSGNTIYFGEGSWLTVV.

V gene TRBV4-3 combines with J gene TRBJ1-2, with D unclear. CDR3 size: 13 residues. Trimming pared 0 bases from V and 8 bases from J, leaving 10 bases between. Germline-derived CDR1 and CDR2 are LGHNA and YSLEER. CDR3 sequence: CASSQDPLLGYTF. The DNA of the CDR3 is TGCGCCAGCAGCCAAGATCCCCTGTTGGGCTACACCTTC.

The chain recombines TRBV12-5 with TRBJ2-1; 11 positions match TRBD1. J was trimmed by 7 bases and V by 0 bases; bases with no gene match: 20. Germline loops: CDR1 LGHNT, CDR2 FRNRAP. The CDR3 is made up of 21 amino acids. This CDR3 reads CASGLVPYRDRGVPLRNEQFF. The DNA for the CDR3 is TGTGCTAGTGGTTTGGTGCCCTACCGGGACAGGGGGGTACCTTTGCGAAATGAGCAGTTCTTC.

The genes are TRBV5-4 and TRBJ1-2, with 11 nucleotides matching TRBD1. CDR1 and CDR2 (germline): SGHNT, YYREEE (reference sequence). J gave up 5 bases and V 4 bases, and 4 bases lay outside the gene matches. This CDR3 has 14 amino acids. CDR3 sequence reads: CASSADRGQYGYTF. For the CDR3, the DNA is TGTGCCAGCAGCGCGGACAGGGGGCAATATGGCTACACCTTC.

The chain is built from TRBV12-3 or TRBV12-4 and TRBJ2-7, with D hard to call. The CDR3 is 11 amino acids. The V and J ends lost 3 bases and 4 bases respectively, with 4 bases between them. In DNA, the CDR3 is TGTGCCAGCAGTTTGGGGTACGAGCAGTACTTC. Its translation: CASSLGYEQYF.

This sequence joins TRBV9 and TRBJ2-1; 7 nucleotides align to TRBD2. The CDR3 has 14 amino acids. V trimming: 3 bases; J trimming: 10 bases; junction bases outside the gene matches: 10. The germline V gene has CDR1 SGDLS and CDR2 YYNGEE. In DNA form, the CDR3 reads TGTGCCAGCAGCGACCCCGCGGGCGGGGGAGAGCAGTTCTTC. Protein product: CASSDPAGGGEQFF.

The CDR3 DNA follows: TGTGCCAGCAGTCACGGGACAGGGAGGGACGAGCAGTACTTC. Amino acid sequence: CASSHGTGRDEQYF. The chain is built from TRBV6-2 or TRBV6-3 and TRBJ2-7; 9 positions agree with TRBD1. The CDR3 is 14 residues long. Unmatched junction bases numbered 7, after V lost 5 bases and J lost 5 bases. Germline CDR1 and CDR2: MNHEY and SVGEGT.